A single sample gave rise to the 6 T cell receptor beta chains below, sequenced in a study of cytomegalovirus exposure and HLA in healthy donors. Primers for the PCR totalled 60 Vbeta and 13 Jbeta. TCRdb keeps only in-frame clones here, not all; method: immunoSEQ multiplex PCR. This table has about 140,000 clones, about three fifths appearing once. Sequencing was done on a sample of PBMCs. The origin of the receptors is a male donor in good health and CMV-seronegative.

This CDR3 reads CASSLGGWTGGGETQYF. The CDR3 DNA reads as TGTGCCAGCAGCTTAGGCGGGTGGACAGGGGGCGGGGAGACCCAGTACTTC. The chain uses TRBV7-8 and TRBJ2-5; TRBD1 aligns across 11 bases. The length of the CDR3 is 17 residues. Unmatched junction bases numbered 9, after V lost 1 base and J lost 5 bases. Germline CDR1 and CDR2: SGHVS and FQNEAQ.

The chain carries TRBV6-1 and TRBJ1-1; tentative D call: TRBD1 (6 bases). Trimming left V 2 bases short and J 1 base short, with 11 bases between. Germline-derived CDR1 and CDR2 are MNHNS and SASEGT. There are 15 residues in the CDR3. The CDR3 DNA is TGTGCCAGCAGTGAACCCGGGACACCGAACACTGAAGCTTTCTTT. Translating gives CASSEPGTPNTEAFF.

CDR3 loop: CARKKDTHTGNEQFF. Here the CDR3 DNA reads TGTGCCAGGAAAAAGGACACTCACACAGGGAATGAGCAGTTCTTC. V usage is TRBV7-9 and J usage is TRBJ2-1; a weak D match, TRBD1 (6 bases). CDR1 and CDR2 (germline): SEHNR, FQNEAQ (reference sequence). The CDR3 runs 15 residues. V lost 9 bases, J lost 7 bases, and 22 bases lay in between.

This chain joins TRBV4-1 and TRBJ1-4; D may be TRBD1 (6 bases). This CDR3 spans 13 amino acids. CDR1 is MGHRA, CDR2 YSYEKL, per germline. Trimming took 4 bases from V and 8 from J, leaving 11 bases between them. The CDR3 nucleotides read TGCGCCAGCAGCCGAGGGACATCCGAAAAACTGTTTTTT. Amino acids: CASSRGTSEKLFF.

The V call is TRBV15, the J call TRBJ2-2, with D perhaps matching TRBD1 (5 bases). The CDR3 runs to 15 residues. V was clipped by 0 bases and J by 6 bases, with 11 bases between them. The germline V gene has CDR1 LNHNV and CDR2 YYDKDF (reference sequence). As DNA, the CDR3 is TGTGCCACCAGCAGAGACTTCCAGGGTGCCGGGGAGCTGTTTTTT. Translating gives CATSRDFQGAGELFF. The whole variable domain, filled in from reference TRBV15 and TRBJ2-2, reads DAMVIQNPRYQVTQFGKPVTLSCSQTLNHNVMYWYQQKSSQAPKLLFHYYDKDFNNEADTPDNFQSRRPNTSFCFLDIRSPGLGDTAMYLCATSRDFQGAGELFFGEGSRLTVL.

The chain carries TRBV10-1 and TRBJ2-3, with 7 bases that match TRBD1. This CDR3 region has 14 residues. With 4 bases clipped from V and 7 bases from J, the junction kept 8 bases outside the gene matches. Germline lookup yields CDR1 WNHNN and CDR2 SYGVQD (reference sequence). The CDR3 sequence is CASSAGQPRNTQYF. CDR3 DNA: TGCGCCAGCAGTGCGGGACAGCCCCGGAATACGCAGTATTTT.